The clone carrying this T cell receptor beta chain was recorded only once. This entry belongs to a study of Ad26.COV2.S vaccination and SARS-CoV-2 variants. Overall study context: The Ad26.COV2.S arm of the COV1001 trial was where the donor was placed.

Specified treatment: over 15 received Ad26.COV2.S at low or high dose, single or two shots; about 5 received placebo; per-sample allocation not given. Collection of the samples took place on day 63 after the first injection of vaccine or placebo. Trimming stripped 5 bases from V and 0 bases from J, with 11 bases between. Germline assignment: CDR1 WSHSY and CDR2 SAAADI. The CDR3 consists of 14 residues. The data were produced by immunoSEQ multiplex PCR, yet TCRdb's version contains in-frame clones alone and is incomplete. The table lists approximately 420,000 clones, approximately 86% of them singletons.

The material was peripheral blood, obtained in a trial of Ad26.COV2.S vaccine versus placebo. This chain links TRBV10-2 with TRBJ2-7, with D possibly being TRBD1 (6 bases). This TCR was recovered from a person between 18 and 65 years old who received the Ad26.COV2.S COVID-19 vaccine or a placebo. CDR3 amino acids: CASSRQVYSYEQYF. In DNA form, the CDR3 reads TGCGCCAGCAGTCGACAGGTTTACTCCTACGAGCAGTACTTC.